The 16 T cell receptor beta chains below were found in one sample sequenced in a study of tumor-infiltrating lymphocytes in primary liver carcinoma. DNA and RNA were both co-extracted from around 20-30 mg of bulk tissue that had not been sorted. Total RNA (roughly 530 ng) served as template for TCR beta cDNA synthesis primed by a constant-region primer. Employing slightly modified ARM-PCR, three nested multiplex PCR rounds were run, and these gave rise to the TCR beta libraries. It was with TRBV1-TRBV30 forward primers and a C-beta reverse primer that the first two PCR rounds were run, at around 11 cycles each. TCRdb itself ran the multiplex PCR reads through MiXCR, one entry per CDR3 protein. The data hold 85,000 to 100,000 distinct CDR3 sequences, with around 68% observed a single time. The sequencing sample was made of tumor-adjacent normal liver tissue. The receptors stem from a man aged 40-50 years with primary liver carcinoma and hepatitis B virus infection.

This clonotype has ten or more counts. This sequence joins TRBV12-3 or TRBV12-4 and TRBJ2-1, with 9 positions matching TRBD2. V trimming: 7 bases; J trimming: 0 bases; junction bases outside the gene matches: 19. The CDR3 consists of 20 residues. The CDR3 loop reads CASTPGLALLSSDSYNEQFF. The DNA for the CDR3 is TGTGCCAGCACCCCGGGACTAGCCTTACTTTCATCCGACTCCTACAATGAGCAGTTCTTC.

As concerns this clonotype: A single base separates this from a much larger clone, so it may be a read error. CDR3 sequence reads: CASRPGLIQETQYF. Written as DNA, the CDR3 is TGTGCCAGCAGACCGGGACTAATCCAAGAGACCCAGTACTTC. V usage is TRBV12-3 or TRBV12-4 and J usage is TRBJ2-5, with 7 positions matching TRBD2. Trimming took 6 bases from V and 1 from J; bases not matched to a gene: 5. The CDR3 is 14 residues long.

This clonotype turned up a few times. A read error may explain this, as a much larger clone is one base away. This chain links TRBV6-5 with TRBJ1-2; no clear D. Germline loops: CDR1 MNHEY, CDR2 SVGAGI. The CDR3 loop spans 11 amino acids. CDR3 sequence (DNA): TGTGCCAACAGTGGCCTGCGGTCCCAAGCCTTC. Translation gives CANSGLRSQAF.

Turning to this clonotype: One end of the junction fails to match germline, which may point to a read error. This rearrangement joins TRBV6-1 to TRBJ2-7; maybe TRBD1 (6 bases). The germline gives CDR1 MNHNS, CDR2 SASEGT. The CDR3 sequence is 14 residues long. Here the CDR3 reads CAGILTGPSYEQYF. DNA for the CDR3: TGTGCCGGCATTCTGACAGGTCCCTCCTACGAGCAGTATTTC.

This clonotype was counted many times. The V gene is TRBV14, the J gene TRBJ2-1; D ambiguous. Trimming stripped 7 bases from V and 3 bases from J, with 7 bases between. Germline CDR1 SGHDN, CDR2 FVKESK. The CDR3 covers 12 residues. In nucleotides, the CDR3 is TGTGCCAGCACGGCTGGCTACAATGAGCAGTTCTTC. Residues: CASTAGYNEQFF.

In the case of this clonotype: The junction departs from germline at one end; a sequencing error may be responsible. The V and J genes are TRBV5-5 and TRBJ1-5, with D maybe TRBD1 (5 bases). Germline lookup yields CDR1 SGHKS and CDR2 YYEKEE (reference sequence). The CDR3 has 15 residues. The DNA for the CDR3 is TGCGCCAGCAGCTTGGGCATGGGGCTTAGTCAGCCCCAGCATTTT. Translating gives CASSLGMGLSQPQHF.

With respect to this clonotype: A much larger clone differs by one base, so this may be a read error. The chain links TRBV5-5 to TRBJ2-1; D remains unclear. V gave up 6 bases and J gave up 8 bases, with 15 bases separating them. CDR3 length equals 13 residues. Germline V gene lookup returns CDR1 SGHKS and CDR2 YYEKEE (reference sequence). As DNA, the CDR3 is TGTGCCAGCAACCCCCTCGACGAGCATGAGCAGTTCTTC. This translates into CASNPLDEHEQFF.

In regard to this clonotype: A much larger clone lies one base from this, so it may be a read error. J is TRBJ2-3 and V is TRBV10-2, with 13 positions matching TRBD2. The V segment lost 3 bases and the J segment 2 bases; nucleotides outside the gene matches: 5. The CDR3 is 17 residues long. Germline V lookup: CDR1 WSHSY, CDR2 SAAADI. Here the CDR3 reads CASSEGTSGAITDTQYF. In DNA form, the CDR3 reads TGCGCCAGCAGTGAAGGGACTAGCGGGGCTATCACAGATACGCAGTATTTT.

Written as DNA, the CDR3 is TGTGCCAGCAACCTCAGGCAGAGAACTGAAGCTTTCTTT. This codes for CASNLRQRTEAFF. The chain combines TRBV11-2 with TRBJ1-1; D is undetermined. Trimming stripped 7 bases from V and 5 bases from J, with 14 bases between. Germline values: CDR1 SGHAT, CDR2 FQNNGV. This CDR3 comprises 13 residues.

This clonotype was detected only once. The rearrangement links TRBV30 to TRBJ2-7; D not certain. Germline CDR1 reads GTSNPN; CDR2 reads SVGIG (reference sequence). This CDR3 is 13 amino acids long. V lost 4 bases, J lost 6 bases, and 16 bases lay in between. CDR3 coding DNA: TGTGCCTGGACTCTATTTGGGGTGAGCGAGCAGTACTTC. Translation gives CAWTLFGVSEQYF.

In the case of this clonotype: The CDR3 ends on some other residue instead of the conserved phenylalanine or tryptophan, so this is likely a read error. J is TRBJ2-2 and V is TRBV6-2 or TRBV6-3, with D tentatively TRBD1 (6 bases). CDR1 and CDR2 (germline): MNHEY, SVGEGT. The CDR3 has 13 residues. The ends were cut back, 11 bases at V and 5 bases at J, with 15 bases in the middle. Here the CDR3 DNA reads TGTGCCGGGGGCGGGTCACGAACCGGGGAGCTGTTTTTA. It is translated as CAGGGSRTGELFL.

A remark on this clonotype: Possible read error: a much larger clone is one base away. The CDR3 DNA reads TGTGCCAGCAGCTGCGGAGCGGGAGGGCCCTACGAGCAGTACTTC. This translates into CASSCGAGGPYEQYF. This chain joins TRBV28 and TRBJ2-7; TRBD2 matches at 10 bases. Germline V gives CDR1 MDHEN, CDR2 SYDVKM. This CDR3 region has 15 residues. Unmatched junction bases numbered 7, after V lost 6 bases and J lost 2 bases.

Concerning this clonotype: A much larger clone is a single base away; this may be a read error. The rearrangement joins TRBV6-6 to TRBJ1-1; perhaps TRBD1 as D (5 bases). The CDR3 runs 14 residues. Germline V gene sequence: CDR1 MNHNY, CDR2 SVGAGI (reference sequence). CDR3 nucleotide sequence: TGTGCCAGCATCAAACAGGAGGGTGTCACTGAAACTTTCTTT. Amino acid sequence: CASIKQEGVTETFF.

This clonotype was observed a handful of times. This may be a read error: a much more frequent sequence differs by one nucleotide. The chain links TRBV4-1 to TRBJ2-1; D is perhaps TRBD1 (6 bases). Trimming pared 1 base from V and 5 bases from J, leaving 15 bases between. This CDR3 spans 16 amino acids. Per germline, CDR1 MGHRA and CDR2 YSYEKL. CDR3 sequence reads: CASSQAGQWGNNEQFF. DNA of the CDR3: TGCGCCAGCAGCCAAGCAGGACAGTGGGGAAACAATGAGCAGTTCTTC.

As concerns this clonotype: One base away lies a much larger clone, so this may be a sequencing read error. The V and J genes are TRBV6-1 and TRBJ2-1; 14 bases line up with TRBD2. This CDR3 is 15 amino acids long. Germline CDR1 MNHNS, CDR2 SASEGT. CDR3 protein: CTSRGLAGAHNEQFF. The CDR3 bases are TGTACCAGCAGGGGACTAGCGGGAGCCCACAATGAGCAGTTCTTC.

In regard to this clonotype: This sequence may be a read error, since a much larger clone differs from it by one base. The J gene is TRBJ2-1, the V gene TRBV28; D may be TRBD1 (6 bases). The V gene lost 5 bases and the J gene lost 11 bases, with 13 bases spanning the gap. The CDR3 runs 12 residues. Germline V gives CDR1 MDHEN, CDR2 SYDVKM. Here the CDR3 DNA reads TGTGCCAGCAGTCCTACAGGGCTAAAGCAGTTCTTC. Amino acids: CASSPTGLKQFF.